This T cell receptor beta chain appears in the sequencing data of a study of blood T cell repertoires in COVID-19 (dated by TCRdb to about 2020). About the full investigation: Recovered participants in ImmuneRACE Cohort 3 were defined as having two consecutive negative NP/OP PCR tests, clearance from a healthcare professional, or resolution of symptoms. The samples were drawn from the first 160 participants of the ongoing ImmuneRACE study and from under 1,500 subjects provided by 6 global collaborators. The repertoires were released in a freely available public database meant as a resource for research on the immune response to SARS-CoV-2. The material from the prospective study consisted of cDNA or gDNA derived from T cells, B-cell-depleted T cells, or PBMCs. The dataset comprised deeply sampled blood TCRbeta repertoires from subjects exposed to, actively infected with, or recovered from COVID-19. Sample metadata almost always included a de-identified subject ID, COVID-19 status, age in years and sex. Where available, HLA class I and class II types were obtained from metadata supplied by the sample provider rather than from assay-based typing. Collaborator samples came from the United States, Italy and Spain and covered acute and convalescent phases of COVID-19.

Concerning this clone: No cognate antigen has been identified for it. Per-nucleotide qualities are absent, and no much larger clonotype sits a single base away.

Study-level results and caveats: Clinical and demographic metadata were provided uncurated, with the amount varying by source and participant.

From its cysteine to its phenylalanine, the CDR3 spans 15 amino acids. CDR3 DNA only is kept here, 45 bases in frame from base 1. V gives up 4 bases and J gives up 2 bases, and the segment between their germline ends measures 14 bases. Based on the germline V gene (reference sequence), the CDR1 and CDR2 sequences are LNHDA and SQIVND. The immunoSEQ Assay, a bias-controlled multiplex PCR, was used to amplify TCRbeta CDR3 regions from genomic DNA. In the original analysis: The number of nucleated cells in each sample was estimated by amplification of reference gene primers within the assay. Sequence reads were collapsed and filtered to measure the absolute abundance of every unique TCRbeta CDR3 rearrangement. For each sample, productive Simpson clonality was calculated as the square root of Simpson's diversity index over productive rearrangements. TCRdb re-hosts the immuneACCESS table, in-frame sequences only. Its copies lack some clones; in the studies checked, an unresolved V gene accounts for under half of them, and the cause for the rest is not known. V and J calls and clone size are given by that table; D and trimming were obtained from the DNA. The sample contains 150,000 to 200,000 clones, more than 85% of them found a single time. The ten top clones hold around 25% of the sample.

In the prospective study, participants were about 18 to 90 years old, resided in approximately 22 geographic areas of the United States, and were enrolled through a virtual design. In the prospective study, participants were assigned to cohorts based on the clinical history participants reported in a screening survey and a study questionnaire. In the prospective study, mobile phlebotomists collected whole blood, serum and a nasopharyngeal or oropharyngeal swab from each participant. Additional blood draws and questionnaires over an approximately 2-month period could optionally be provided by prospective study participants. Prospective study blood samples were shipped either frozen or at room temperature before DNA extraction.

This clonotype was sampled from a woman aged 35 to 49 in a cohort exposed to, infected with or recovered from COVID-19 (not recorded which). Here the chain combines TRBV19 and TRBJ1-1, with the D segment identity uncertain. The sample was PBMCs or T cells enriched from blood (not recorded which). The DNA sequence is TGTGCCAGTAGTACTGAAGGAGGGTTTAACACTGAAGCTTTCTTT. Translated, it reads CASSTEGGFNTEAFF.